This entry features one T cell receptor beta chain sequence. Its antigen remains unidentified. No much larger clone exists at a distance of one base, and base qualities are not known. The record originates from a study of neoadjuvant anti-PD-1 for oral cavity cancer (dated by TCRdb to about 2021). Background on the whole study: Before curative-intent surgical resection, most patients were given three to four biweekly doses of nivolumab at 3 mg/kg. For patients who did not progress, a fourth nivolumab dose was given around day 43, followed by definitive surgical resection on days 50-56. Patients with complete response, partial response or stable disease by RECIST 1.1 were defined as responders, whereas patients with progression were defined as non-responders. An approximately 32% response rate was observed in the parent correlative cohort, in which approximately 11 patients were included. What the authors observed across the whole study: Greater tumor shrinkage was correlated with larger post-treatment sizes of preexisting intratumoral clones, suggesting that expansion of preexisting clones contributed to response. Higher pretreatment blood Treg/Th17 ratios correlated with higher pretreatment blood TCRbeta clonality and lower post-treatment tumor TCRbeta clonality. Only three patients per response group were included in the TCR analyses, and larger cohorts for validation were called for by the authors.

Tumor libraries used mostly 4.5 to 5 ug of input genomic DNA for survey sequencing, with two replicates per sample. TCRbeta libraries were prepared with the immunoSEQ hsTCRbeta kit according to the manufacturer's instructions. Sequencing of the completed libraries took place using an Illumina NovaSeq 6000 S4 flow cell after they had been pooled to roughly 2.9 nM. As for the original processing: The immunoSEQ Analyzer handled quality control and preprocessing of the raw data. The analysis was limited to productive rearrangements, and each clonotype was defined by a unique CDR3 amino acid sequence. Repertoire clonality was estimated as the Gini-Simpson index, which was calculated using the R package tcR. Student's t test was used to compare Gini indices, and Pearson correlation was used to assess associations with tumor size change. TCRdb took this table from immuneACCESS and kept in-frame rearrangements with V and J called. Such tables lack part of the clones; where checked against another copy, unresolved V genes explain under half of the gap, and the rest is unexplained. D and trimming were read from the DNA, whereas the V and J calls and clone size are those reported in that table. The sample table contains tens of thousands of clones; only one count was recorded for roughly two fifths of them. The ten largest clones add up to approximately 16% of the sample.

The CDR1 and CDR2 encoded by the germline V gene are MGHDK and SYGVNS. Cut back by 2 bases and 4 bases, the V and J ends lie 15 bases apart. The CDR3 covers 16 residues, taking in both the cysteine and the phenylalanine. Of the read, only the CDR3 DNA is kept; its 48 bases are in frame from base 1. The time point label, read with the paper, signifies: after neoadjuvant nivolumab, at surgical resection. The patients had newly diagnosed stage II-IVA oral cavity squamous cell carcinoma and had not received any prior systemic or radiation treatment. Everyone in the cohort had locally advanced, HPV-negative oral cavity squamous cell carcinoma. The samples were obtained from a longitudinal correlative study of a single-arm phase II trial testing neoadjuvant nivolumab in oral cavity squamous cell carcinoma. Subject-matched pre- and post-treatment PBMCs and tumors from three responders and three non-responders underwent genomic DNA-based TCRbeta sequencing. Genomic DNA was isolated from tumor tissue using the Maxwell RSC DNA from Tissue kit.

The material sequenced was tumor tissue, taken after nivolumab (anti-PD-1) treatment. The chain uses TRBV25-1 and TRBJ1-5; the D gene is perhaps TRBD1, from 6 matching bases. The sequence was collected from a person aged 40-85 years with oral cavity squamous cell carcinoma. The CDR3 reads as follows: CASSEVGAGDNQPQHF. The bases read TGTGCCAGCAGTGAAGTCGGGGCAGGGGATAATCAGCCCCAGCATTTT.